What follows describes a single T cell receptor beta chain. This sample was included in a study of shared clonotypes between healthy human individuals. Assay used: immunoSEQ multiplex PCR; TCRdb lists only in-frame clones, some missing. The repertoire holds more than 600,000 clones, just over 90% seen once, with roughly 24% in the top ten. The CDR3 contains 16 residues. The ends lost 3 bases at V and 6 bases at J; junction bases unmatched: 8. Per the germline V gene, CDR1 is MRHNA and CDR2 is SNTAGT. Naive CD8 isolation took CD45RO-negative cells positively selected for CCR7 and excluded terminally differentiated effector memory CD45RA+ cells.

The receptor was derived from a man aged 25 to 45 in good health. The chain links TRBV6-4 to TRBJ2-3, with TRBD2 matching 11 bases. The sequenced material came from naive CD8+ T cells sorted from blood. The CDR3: CASSELAGGPADTQYF. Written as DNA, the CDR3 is TGTGCCAGCAGTGAATTAGCGGGAGGGCCGGCGGATACGCAGTATTTT.